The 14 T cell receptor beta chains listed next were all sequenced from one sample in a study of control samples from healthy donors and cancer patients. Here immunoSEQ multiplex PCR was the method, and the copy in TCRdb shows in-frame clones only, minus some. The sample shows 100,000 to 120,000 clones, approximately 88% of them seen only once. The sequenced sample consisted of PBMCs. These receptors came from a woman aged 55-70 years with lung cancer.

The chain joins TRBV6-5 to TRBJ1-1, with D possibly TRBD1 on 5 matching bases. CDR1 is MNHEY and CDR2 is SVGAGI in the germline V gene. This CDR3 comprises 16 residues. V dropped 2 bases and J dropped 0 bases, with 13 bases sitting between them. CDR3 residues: CASSYGAVGMNTEAFF. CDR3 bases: TGTGCCAGCAGTTACGGGGCTGTCGGTATGAACACTGAAGCTTTCTTT.

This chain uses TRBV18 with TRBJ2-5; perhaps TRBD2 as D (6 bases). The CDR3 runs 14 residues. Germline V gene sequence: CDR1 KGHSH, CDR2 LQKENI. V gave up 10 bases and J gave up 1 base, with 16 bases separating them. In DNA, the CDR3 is TGTGCCACCTCTAGGAGCGGGCCCCAAGAGACCCAGTACTTC. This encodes CATSRSGPQETQYF.

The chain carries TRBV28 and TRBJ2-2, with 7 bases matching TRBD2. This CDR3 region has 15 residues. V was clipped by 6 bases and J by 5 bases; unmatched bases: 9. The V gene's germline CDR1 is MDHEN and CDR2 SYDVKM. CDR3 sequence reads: CASSQPSGSTGELFF. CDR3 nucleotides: TGTGCCAGCAGCCAACCTAGCGGATCGACCGGGGAGCTGTTTTTT.

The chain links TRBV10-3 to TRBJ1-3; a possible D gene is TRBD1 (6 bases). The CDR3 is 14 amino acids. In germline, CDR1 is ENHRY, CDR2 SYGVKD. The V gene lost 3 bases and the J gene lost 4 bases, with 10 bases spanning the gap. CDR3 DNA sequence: TGTGCCATCAGTGAAGGGGGAGCCGGAAACACCATATATTTT. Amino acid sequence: CAISEGGAGNTIYF.

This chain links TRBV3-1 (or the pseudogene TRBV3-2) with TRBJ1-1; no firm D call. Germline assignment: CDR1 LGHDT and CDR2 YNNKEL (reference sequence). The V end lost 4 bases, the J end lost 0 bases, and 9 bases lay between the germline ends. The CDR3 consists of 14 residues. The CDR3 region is CASSPRRLNTEAFF. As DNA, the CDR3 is TGTGCCAGCAGCCCTAGACGGTTGAACACTGAAGCTTTCTTT.

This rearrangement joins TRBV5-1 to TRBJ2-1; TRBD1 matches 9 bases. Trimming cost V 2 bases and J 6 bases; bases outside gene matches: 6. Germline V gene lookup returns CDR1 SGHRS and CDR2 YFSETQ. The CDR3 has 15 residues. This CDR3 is CASSFSGQGTNEQFF. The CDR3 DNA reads TGCGCCAGCAGCTTCAGTGGACAGGGGACCAATGAGCAGTTCTTC.

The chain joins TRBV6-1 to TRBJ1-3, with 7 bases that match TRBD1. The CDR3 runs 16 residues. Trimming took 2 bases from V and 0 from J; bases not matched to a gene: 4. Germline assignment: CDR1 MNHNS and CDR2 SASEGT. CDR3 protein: CASSERGGSSGNTIYF. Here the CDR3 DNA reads TGTGCCAGCAGTGAAAGAGGGGGCTCCTCTGGAAACACCATATATTTT.

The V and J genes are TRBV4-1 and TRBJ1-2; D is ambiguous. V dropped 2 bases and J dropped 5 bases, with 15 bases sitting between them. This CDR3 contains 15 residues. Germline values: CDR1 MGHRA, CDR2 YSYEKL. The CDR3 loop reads CASSQFRTVRYGYTF. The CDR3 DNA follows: TGCGCCAGCAGCCAATTTAGGACGGTTCGTTATGGCTACACCTTC.

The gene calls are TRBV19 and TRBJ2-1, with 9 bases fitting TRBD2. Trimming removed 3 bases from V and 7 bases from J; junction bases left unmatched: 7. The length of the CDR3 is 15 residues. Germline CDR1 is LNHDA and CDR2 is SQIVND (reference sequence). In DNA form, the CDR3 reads TGTGCCAGTAGTATGTTTGCGGGAGGGGGAAATGAGCAGTTCTTC. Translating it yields CASSMFAGGGNEQFF.

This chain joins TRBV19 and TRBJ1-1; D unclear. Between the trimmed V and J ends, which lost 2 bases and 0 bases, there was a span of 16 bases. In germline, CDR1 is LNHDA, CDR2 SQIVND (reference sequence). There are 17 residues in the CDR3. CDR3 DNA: TGTGCCAGTAGTATAAGTTCGGGTCTTGGGGTGAACACTGAAGCTTTCTTT. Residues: CASSISSGLGVNTEAFF.

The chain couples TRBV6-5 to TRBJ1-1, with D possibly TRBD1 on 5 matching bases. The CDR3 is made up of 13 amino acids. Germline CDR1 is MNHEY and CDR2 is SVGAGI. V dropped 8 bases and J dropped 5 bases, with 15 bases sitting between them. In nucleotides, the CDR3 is TGTGCCAGCCCTCACCCCCAGGGTACTGAAGCTTTCTTT. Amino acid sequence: CASPHPQGTEAFF.

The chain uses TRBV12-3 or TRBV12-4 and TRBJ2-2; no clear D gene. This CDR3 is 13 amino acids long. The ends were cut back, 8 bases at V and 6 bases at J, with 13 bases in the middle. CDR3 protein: CASSAQESGELFF. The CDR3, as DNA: TGTGCCAGCTCGGCCCAGGAGTCCGGGGAGCTGTTTTTT.

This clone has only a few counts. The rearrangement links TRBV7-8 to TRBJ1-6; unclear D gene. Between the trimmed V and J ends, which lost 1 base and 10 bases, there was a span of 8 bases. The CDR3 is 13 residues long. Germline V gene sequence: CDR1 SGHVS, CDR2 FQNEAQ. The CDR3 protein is CASSLDIGSPLHF. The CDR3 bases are TGTGCCAGCAGCTTAGACATTGGCTCACCCCTCCACTTT. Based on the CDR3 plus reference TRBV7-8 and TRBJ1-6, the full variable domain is GAGVSQSPRYKVAKRGQDVALRCDPISGHVSLFWYQQALGQGPEFLTYFQNEAQLDKSGLPSDRFFAERPEGSVSTLKIQRTQQEDSAVYLCASSLDIGSPLHFGNGTRLTVT.

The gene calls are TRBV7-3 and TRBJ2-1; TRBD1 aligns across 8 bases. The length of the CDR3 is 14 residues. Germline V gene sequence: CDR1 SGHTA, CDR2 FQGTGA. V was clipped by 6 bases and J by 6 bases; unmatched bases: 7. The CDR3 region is CASRNQGAGNEQFF. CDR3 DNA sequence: TGTGCCAGCAGGAATCAGGGGGCGGGCAATGAGCAGTTCTTC. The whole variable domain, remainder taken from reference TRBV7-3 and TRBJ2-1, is GAGVSQTPSNKVTEKGKYVELRCDPISGHTALYWYRQSLGQGPEFLIYFQGTGAADDSGLPNDRFFAVRPEGSVSTLKIQRTERGDSAVYLCASRNQGAGNEQFFGPGTRLTVL.